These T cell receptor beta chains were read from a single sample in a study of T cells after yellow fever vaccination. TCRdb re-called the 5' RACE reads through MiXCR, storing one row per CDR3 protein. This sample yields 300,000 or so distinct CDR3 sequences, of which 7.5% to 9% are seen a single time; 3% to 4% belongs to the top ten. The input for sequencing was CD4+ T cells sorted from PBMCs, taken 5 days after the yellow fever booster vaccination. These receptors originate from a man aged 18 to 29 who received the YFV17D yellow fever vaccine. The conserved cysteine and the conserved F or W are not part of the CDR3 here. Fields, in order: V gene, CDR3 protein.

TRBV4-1	ASSTRLEGRNTGELF
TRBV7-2	ASSSPPGHIANTGELF
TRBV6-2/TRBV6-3	ASSNSGSTGGTRGANTEAF
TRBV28	ASKSGQNTEAF
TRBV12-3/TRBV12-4	ASSFVGGGQF
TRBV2	ASSVWGHQPQH
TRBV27	ASRALGLSQETQY
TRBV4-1	ASSQDRGGGNYGYT
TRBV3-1	ASSATSPNTGELF
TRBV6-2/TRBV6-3	ASSNEEGLGTDTQY
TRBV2	ASRGTGQGRDGYT
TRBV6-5	ASSYSPVRGRGYT
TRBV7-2	ASSLDRGRRGYT
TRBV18	ASSPIAAGELF
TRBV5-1	ASSSATVVDEQF
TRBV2	ASSETSGGLEF
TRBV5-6	ASSLGWTSTDTQY
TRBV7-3	ASSFTLGPSPLH
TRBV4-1	ASSQDNRIFGRAKNIQY
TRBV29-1	SVGKGENQPQH
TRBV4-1	ASSPLVAANSPLH
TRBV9	ASSVTGAGQTDTQY
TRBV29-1	SVEDYRSAEAF
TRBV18	ASSPVGSGGANVLT
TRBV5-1	ASGDSPGANVLT
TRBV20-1	SARDGGAAADTQY
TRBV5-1	ASSPGTQNEKLF
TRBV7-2	ASSPRSVYGYT
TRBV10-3	AISESGARAYEQY
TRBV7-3	ASSLVRQETQY
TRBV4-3	ACSQELAGIETQY
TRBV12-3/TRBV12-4	ASSLGDSYNSPLH
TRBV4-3	ASSQAPIAGGRYNEQF
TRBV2	ASSSTGPKETQY
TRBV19	ASSTRQGDEQF
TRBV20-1	SARVPNNYGYT
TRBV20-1	SADRENTDTQY
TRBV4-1	ASSQGDGTSTDTQY
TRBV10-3	AISESRGSSEAF
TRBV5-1	ASSLKDRGSYEQY
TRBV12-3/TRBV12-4	ASSRQGGSNIQY
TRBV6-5	ASSRSGTGANYGYT